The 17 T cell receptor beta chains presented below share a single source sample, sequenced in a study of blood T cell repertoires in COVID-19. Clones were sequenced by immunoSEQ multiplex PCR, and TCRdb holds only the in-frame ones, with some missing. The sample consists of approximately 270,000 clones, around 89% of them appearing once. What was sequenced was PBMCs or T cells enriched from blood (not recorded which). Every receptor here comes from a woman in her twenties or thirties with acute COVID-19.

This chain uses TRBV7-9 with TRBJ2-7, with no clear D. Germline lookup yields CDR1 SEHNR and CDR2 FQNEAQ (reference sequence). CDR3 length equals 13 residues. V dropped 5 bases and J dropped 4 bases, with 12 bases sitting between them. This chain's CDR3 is CASSGEAEYEQYF. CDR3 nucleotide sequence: TGTGCCAGCAGCGGAGAGGCGGAGTACGAGCAGTACTTC.

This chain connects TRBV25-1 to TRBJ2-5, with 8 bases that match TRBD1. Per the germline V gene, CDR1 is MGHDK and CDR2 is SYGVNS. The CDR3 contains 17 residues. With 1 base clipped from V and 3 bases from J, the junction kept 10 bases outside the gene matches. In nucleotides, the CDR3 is TGTGCCAGCAGTGAATGGCAGGGGGCGGGCCTGAAAGAGACCCAGTACTTC. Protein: CASSEWQGAGLKETQYF.

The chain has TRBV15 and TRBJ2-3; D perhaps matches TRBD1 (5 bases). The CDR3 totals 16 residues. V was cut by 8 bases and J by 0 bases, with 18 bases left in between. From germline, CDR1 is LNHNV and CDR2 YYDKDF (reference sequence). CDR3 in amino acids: CATGKTAGLSTDTQYF. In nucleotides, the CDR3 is TGTGCCACCGGTAAAACGGCAGGGCTAAGCACAGATACGCAGTATTTT.

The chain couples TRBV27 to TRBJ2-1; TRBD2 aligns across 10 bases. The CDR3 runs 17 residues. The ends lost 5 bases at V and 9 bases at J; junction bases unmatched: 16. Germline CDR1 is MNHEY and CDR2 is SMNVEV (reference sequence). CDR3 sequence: CASSPRGSSGRLAEQFF. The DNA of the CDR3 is TGTGCCAGCAGTCCCCGAGGCAGTAGCGGGAGGTTAGCTGAGCAGTTCTTC.

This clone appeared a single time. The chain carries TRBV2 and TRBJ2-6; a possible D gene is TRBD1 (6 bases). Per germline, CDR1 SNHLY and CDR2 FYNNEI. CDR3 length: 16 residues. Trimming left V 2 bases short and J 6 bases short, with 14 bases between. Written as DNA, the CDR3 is TGTGCCAGCAGTGAACAGGGGACCGGGGAGGCCAACGTCCTGACTTTC. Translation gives CASSEQGTGEANVLTF. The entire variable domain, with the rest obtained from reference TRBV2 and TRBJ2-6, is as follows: EPEVTQTPSHQVTQMGQEVILRCVPISNHLYFYWYRQILGQKVEFLVSFYNNEISEKSEIFDDQFSVERPDGSNFTLKIRSTKLEDSAMYFCASSEQGTGEANVLTFGAGSRLTVL.

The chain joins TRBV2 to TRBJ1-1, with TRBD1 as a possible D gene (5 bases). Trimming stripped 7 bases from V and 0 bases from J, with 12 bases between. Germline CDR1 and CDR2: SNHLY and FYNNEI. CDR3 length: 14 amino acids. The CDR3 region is CASIRDSLNTEAFF. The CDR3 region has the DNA TGTGCCAGCATCCGGGACTCCTTGAACACTGAAGCTTTCTTT.

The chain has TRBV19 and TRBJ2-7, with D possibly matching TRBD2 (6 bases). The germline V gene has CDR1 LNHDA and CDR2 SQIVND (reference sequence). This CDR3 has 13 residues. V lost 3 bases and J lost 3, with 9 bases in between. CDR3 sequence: CASSMGGDYEQYF. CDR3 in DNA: TGTGCCAGTAGTATGGGCGGGGACTACGAGCAGTACTTC.

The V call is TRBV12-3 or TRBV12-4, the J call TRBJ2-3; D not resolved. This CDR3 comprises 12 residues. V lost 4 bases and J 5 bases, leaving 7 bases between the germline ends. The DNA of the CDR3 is TGTGCCAGCAGTTCTAGATTAGATACGCAGTATTTT. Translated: CASSSRLDTQYF.

The CDR3 DNA follows: TGCGCCAGCAGAGGACTAGCGGGAGCAGATACGCAGTATTTT. Its protein product is CASRGLAGADTQYF. This rearrangement joins TRBV5-1 to TRBJ2-3, with 13 positions matching TRBD2. The germline CDR1 and CDR2 sequences are SGHRS and YFSETQ. V lost 5 bases and J lost 4; bases outside the gene matches: 1. The CDR3 is made up of 14 amino acids. The full variable domain, its missing parts supplied by reference TRBV5-1 and TRBJ2-3, is KAGVTQTPRYLIKTRGQQVTLSCSPISGHRSVSWYQQTPGQGLQFLFEYFSETQRNKGNFPGRFSGRQFSNSRSEMNVSTLELGDSALYLCASRGLAGADTQYFGPGTRLTVL.

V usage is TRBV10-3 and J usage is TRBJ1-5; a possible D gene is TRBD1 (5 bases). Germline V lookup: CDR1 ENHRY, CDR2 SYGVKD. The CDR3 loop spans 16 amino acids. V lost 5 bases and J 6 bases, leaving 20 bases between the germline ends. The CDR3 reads CAISTGLGGDLQPQHF. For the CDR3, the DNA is TGTGCCATCAGTACCGGGCTCGGGGGGGATCTTCAGCCCCAGCATTTT.

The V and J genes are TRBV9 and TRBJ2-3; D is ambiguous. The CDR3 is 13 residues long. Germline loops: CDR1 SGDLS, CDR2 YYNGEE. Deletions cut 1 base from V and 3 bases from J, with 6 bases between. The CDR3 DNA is TGTGCCAGCAGCGTAATAGAAACAGATACGCAGTATTTT. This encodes CASSVIETDTQYF.

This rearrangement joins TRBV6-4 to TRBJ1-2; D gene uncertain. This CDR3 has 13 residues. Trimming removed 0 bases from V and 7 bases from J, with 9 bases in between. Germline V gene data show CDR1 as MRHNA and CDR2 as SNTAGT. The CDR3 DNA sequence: TGTGCCAGCAGTGACTCCACCGGCGGTGGCTACACCTTC. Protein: CASSDSTGGGYTF.

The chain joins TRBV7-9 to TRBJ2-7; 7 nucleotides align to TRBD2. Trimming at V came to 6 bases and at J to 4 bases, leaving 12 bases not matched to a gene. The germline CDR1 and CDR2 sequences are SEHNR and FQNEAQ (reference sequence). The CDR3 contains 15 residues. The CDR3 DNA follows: TGTGCCAGCAGGCCAGCGTGGGGAGGGCCTTACGAGCAGTACTTC. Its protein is CASRPAWGGPYEQYF. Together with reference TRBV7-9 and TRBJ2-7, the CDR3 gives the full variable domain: DTGVSQNPRHKITKRGQNVTFRCDPISEHNRLYWYRQTLGQGPEFLTYFQNEAQLEKSRLLSDRFSAERPKGSFSTLEIQRTEQGDSAMYLCASRPAWGGPYEQYFGPGTRLTVT.

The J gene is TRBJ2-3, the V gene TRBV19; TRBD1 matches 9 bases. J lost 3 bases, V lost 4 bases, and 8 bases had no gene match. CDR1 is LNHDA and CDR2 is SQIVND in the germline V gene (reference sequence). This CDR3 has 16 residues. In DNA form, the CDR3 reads TGTGCCAGTAGTAATTTGGGACAGGGTTCGACAGATACGCAGTATTTT. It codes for CASSNLGQGSTDTQYF.

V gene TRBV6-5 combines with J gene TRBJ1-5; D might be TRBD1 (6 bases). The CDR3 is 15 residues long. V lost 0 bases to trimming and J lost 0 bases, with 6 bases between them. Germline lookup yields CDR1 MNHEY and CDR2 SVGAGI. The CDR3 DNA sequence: TGTGCCAGCAGTTACTCAGGGGGTAGCAATCAGCCCCAGCATTTT. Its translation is CASSYSGGSNQPQHF.

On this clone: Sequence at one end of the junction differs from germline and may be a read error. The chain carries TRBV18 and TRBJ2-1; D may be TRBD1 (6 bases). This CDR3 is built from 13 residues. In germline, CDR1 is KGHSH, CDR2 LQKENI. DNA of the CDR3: TGTGCCAGCTCAGTAGACAGGTACAAGGAGCAGTTCTTC. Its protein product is CASSVDRYKEQFF. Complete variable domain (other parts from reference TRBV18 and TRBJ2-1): NAGVMQNPRHLVRRRGQEARLRCSPMKGHSHVYWYRQLPEEGLKFMVYLQKENIIDESGMPKERFSAEFPKEGPSILRIQQVVRGDSAAYFCASSVDRYKEQFFGPGTRLTVL.

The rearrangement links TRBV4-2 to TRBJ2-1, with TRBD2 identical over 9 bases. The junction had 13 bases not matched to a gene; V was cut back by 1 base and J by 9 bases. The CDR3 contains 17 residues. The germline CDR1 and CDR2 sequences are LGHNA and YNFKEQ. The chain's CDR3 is CASSQGAGGMLSPEQFF. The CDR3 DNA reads TGTGCCAGCAGCCAAGGAGCGGGAGGCATGCTTTCTCCTGAGCAGTTCTTC.